Sequencing of this TCR beta chain was carried out in a study of blood T cell repertoires in COVID-19. Study in general: PBMCs, B-cell-depleted T cells, or T cells were the source of the cDNA or gDNA that made up the material.

The germline V gene encodes CDR1 SGHRS and CDR2 YFSETQ. Trimming took off 1 base at V and 0 bases at J, with 9 bases between the two ends. This CDR3 has 15 amino acids. As originally analysed: Using reference gene primer amplification, nucleated cell counts were estimated. Some clones are missing from TCRdb's copy, which holds only in-frame ones; the method was immunoSEQ multiplex PCR. The D gene and trimming were derived from the DNA, and the V and J assignments and clone size from that table. The sample carries about 190,000 clones, roughly 90% recorded once. This clone has more than one count but fewer than ten.

The sequenced sample consisted of peripheral blood. The receptor was isolated from a woman aged 40 to 55 who had recovered from COVID-19. This chain connects TRBV5-1 to TRBJ2-3; D remains unclear. CDR3 sequence reads: CASSLNSVSTDTQYF. Here the CDR3 DNA reads TGCGCCAGCAGCTTGAACTCCGTTAGCACAGATACGCAGTATTTT.